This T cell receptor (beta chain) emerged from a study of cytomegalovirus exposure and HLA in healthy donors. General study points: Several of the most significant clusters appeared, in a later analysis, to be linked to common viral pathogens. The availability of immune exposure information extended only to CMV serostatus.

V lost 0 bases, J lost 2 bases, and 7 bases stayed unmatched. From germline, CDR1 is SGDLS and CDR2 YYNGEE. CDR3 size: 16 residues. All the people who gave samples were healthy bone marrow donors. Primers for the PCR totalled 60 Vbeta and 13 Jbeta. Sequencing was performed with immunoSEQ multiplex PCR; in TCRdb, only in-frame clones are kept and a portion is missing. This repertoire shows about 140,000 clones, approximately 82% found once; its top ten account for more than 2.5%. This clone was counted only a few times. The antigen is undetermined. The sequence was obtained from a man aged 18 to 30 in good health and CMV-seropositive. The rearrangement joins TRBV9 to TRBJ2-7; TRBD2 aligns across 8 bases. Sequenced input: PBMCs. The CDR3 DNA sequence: TGTGCCAGCAGCGTAGAGGCACGACTAGCGCCCTACGAGCAGTACTTC. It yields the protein CASSVEARLAPYEQYF. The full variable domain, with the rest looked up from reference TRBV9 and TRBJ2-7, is DSGVTQTPKHLITATGQRVTLRCSPRSGDLSVYWYQQSLDQGLQFLIQYYNGEERAKGNILERFSAQQFPDLHSELNLSSLELGDSALYFCASSVEARLAPYEQYFGPGTRLTVT.